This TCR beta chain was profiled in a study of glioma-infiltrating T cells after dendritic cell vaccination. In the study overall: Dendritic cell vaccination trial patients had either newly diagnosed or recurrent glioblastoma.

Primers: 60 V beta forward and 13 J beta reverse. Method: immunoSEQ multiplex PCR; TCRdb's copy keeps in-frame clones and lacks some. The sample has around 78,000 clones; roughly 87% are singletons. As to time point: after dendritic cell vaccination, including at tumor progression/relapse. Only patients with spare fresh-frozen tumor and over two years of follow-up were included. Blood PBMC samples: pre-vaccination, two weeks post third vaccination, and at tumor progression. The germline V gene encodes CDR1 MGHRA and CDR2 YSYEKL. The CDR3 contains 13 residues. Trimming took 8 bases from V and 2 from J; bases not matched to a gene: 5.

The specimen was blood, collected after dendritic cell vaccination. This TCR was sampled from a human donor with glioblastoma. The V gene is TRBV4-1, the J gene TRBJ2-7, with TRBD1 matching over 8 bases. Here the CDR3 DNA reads TGCGCCAGCCGGGACAGGAACACCTACGAGCAGTACTTC. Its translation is CASRDRNTYEQYF.